This is a list of T cell receptor beta chains from one sample in a study of CD8+CD57+ T cells in acquired aplastic anemia. MiXCR was run by TCRdb on the reads, yielding one entry per CDR3 protein. The sample consists of about 150,000 distinct CDR3 sequences, approximately 52% of them appearing once. The sample consisted of sorted CD4+, CD8+, or CD8+CD57+ T cells (not recorded which) from PBMCs. These receptors were obtained from a human donor with aplastic anemia. CDR3s include the opening cysteine and the closing phenylalanine or tryptophan. A D gene is named only where the DNA matches it firmly. Clone size is shown for a subset of rows, as once, few, many or a class of expanded clone.

TRBJ1-3 | TRBV25-1 | many | TRBD1 | TGTGCCAGCAGTGAAATAGGGACAGCAGGAAACACCATATATTTT | CASSEIGTAGNTIYF
TRBJ2-7 | TRBV7-8 | few | - | TGTGCCAGCAGCGCGACTGTTTCCTACGAGCAGTACTTC | CASSATVSYEQYF
TRBJ1-1 | TRBV2 | - | - | TGTGCCAGCAGTGCGGCCAGGGACACTGAAGCTTTCTTT | CASSAARDTEAFF
TRBJ2-2 | TRBV9 | many | - | TGTGCCAGCAGCCCTAGAGTAGGGGTGATTGACGGGGAGCTGTTTTTT | CASSPRVGVIDGELFF
TRBJ1-1 | TRBV19 | few | - | TGTGCCAGTAGTATAGAAAGGGAAGTGGACACTGAAGCTTTCTTT | CASSIEREVDTEAFF
TRBJ1-6 | TRBV20-1 | - | - | TGCAGTGCCCCGGCAGGCCAGGGAGGGTCACCCCTCCACTTT | CSAPAGQGGSPLHF
TRBJ2-1 | TRBV6-1 | many | TRBD1 | TGTGCCAGCAGCCCCGTTGGAGACAGGGGACGAAGTGAGCAGTTCTTC | CASSPVGDRGRSEQFF
TRBJ2-6 | TRBV9 | many | - | TGTGCCAGCAGCGTAGGCAGGGTAGCCAACGTCCTGACTTTC | CASSVGRVANVLTF
TRBJ1-1 | TRBV10-3 | - | TRBD1 | TGTGCCATCACGAAATCAACAGGGGACACTGAAGCTTTCTTT | CAITKSTGDTEAFF
TRBJ2-5 | TRBV20-1 | many | - | TGCAGTGCTAACCCACTAGCTAGGGAGACCCAGTACTTC | CSANPLARETQYF
TRBJ1-1 | TRBV5-5 | - | - | TGTGCCAGCAGCTTGGGGGGTTTTGGCACTGAAGCTTTCTTT | CASSLGGFGTEAFF
TRBJ1-4 | TRBV3-1 | - | - | TGTGCCAGCAGCCAAGTCGACACCCCAACTAATGAAAAACTGTTTTTT | CASSQVDTPTNEKLFF
TRBJ2-3 | TRBV29-1 | - | - | TGCAGCGTTTTAAGGGTAGACACAGATACGCAGTATTTT | CSVLRVDTDTQYF
TRBJ2-2 | TRBV13 | - | TRBD2 | TGTGCCAGCAGACCAAGCGGGGGAGACACCGGGGAGCTGTTTTTT | CASRPSGGDTGELFF
TRBJ2-5 | TRBV19 | many | - | TGTGCCAGTAGTATAGCAGATGGGTGGGAGACCCAGTACTTC | CASSIADGWETQYF
TRBJ2-5 | TRBV15 | once | TRBD1 | TGTGCCACCAGCAGAAACAGGGGCCCCGGAGAGACCCAGTACTTC | CATSRNRGPGETQYF
TRBJ2-1 | TRBV12-3/TRBV12-4 | many | TRBD2 | TGTGCCAGCAGCCCGTCCGGGACTAGCGCCTACAATGAGCAGTTCTTC | CASSPSGTSAYNEQFF
TRBJ2-1 | TRBV6-1 | - | TRBD1 | TGTGCCAGCAGAGATTGGACAGGGAACAGGGATGAGCAGTTCTTC | CASRDWTGNRDEQFF
TRBJ2-1 | TRBV14 | - | TRBD2 | TGTGCCAGCAGCCAAGAGGCAGCGGGGGGGCCGAGCTCCTACAATGAGCAGTTCTTC | CASSQEAAGGPSSYNEQFF
TRBJ1-1 | TRBV9 | many | - | TGTGCCAGCAGCGTAGAACCCTCCGAGAACACTGAAGCTTTCTTT | CASSVEPSENTEAFF
TRBJ2-3 | TRBV5-6 | many | TRBD2 | TGTGCCAGCAGCTTGGCCGCTAGCGGCACCTCCCGGGCGCAGTATTTT | CASSLAASGTSRAQYF
TRBJ2-7 | TRBV20-1 | - | - | TGCAGTGCTTCACAGGGAAACTACGAGCAGTACTTC | CSASQGNYEQYF
TRBJ1-2 | TRBV4-3 | few | - | TGCGCCAGCAGCCAAGGAGGGGCCAGTGGCTACACCTTC | CASSQGGASGYTF
TRBJ1-2 | TRBV7-3 | many | TRBD1 | TGTGCCAGCAGCTTAGAGTGGGACAGGGGAGACTATGGCTACACCTTC | CASSLEWDRGDYGYTF
TRBJ2-7 | TRBV4-2 | - | - | TGTGCCAGCAGCCCAGCTCACGACATATCCTACGAGCAGTACTTC | CASSPAHDISYEQYF
TRBJ1-1 | TRBV20-1 | - | - | TGCAGTGCGGCTCGACTGGCTGAAGCTTTCTTT | CSAARLAEAFF
TRBJ1-6 | TRBV2 | few | TRBD1 | TGTGCCAGCAGGGCCGGGACAGGGAATTCACCCCTCCACTTT | CASRAGTGNSPLHF
TRBJ2-1 | TRBV20-1 | many | TRBD2 | TGCAGTGCCCTAGGGGCGGGGGGGCGGAATGAGCAGTTCTTC | CSALGAGGRNEQFF
TRBJ2-7 | TRBV7-6 | - | TRBD2 | TGTGCCAGCAGCTCGGGGGGAGGGCAATACGAGCAGTACTTC | CASSSGGGQYEQYF
TRBJ2-1 | TRBV5-1 | - | TRBD2 | TGCGCCAGCACCAGACTAGCGGGGGGGGGCGATGAGCAGTTCTTC | CASTRLAGGGDEQFF
TRBJ1-6 | TRBV15 | - | - | TGTGCCACCAGCAGTACACGGATGAGCTCCTATAATTCACCCCTCCACTTT | CATSSTRMSSYNSPLHF
TRBJ2-1 | TRBV7-2 | many | TRBD1 | TGTGCCAGCAGCCCATTAACCGGGACAGGGATCGACAATGAGCAGTTCTTC | CASSPLTGTGIDNEQFF
TRBJ2-1 | TRBV19 | - | TRBD2 | TGTGCCAGTAGGGTGGGAGGGCCGTTAAATGAGCAGTTCTTC | CASRVGGPLNEQFF
TRBJ2-7 | TRBV10-3 | - | TRBD2 | TGTGCCATCAGTGACAGAGGGACTAGCGGGATTGCACCTCCGTGCTCCTACGAGCAGTACTTC | CAISDRGTSGIAPPCSYEQYF
TRBJ1-1 | TRBV6-1 | many | - | TGTGCCAGCAGTCGTAAGGGAGCGAACACTGAAGCTTTCTTT | CASSRKGANTEAFF
TRBJ1-2 | TRBV10-3 | - | - | TGTGCCATCAGTCCGGCCCTGGACGGGAAAGTCTATGGCTACACCTTC | CAISPALDGKVYGYTF
TRBJ2-5 | TRBV24-1 | - | - | TGTGCCACCGCCGGGGGGCAAAGGACTGGCGGGACCCAGTACTTC | CATAGGQRTGGTQYF
TRBJ2-7 | TRBV4-1 | - | - | TGCGCCAGCAGCCAAGATAGAGGACGGACCTACGAGCAGTACTTC | CASSQDRGRTYEQYF
TRBJ2-5 | TRBV6-4 | - | TRBD2 | TGTGCCAGCAGTGGGGGGACTAGCGGGGGCCGGGAGACCCAGTACTTC | CASSGGTSGGRETQYF
TRBJ2-7 | TRBV9 | - | - | TGTGCCAGCAGCGCGGGGAATACGAACGAGCAGTACTTC | CASSAGNTNEQYF
TRBJ2-3 | TRBV6-1 | few | TRBD2 | TGTGCCAGCAGTGAGATCGGGACTAAAGTCACAGATACGCAGTATTTT | CASSEIGTKVTDTQYF
TRBJ1-3 | TRBV2 | - | - | TGTGCCAGCAGTGGAGAGGGGTTTGCTGGAAACACCATATATTTT | CASSGEGFAGNTIYF
TRBJ1-5 | TRBV5-8 | many | - | TGTGCCAGCAGCTTGGCAGGGGACGCTAATCAGCCCCAGCATTTT | CASSLAGDANQPQHF
TRBJ2-3 | TRBV11-1 | - | - | TGTGCCAGCAGCTTAGCGGCCGTAACCCGCACAGATACGCAGTATTTT | CASSLAAVTRTDTQYF
TRBJ1-2 | TRBV5-4 | - | - | TGTGCCAGCAGCTCCCCCTTGGGGGGCAATGGCTACACCTTC | CASSSPLGGNGYTF
TRBJ2-3 | TRBV7-3 | - | - | TGTGCCAGCAGCTTCCTCGGTCCCACAGATACGCAGTATTTT | CASSFLGPTDTQYF